Sequencing of this T cell receptor beta chain was carried out in a study of blood T cell repertoires in COVID-19. On the study more broadly: Italy, Spain and the United States were the sources of the convalescent and acute COVID-19 samples.

Produced via immunoSEQ multiplex PCR; TCRdb's table is partial and in-frame only. Of 45,000 to 60,000 clones detected, about 91% appear once; the ten largest clones hold more than 3%. This clone was found a few times. CDR1 SNHLY and CDR2 FYNNEI come from the germline V gene. V shed 7 bases, J shed 1 base, and the junction held 9 bases outside the gene matches. The CDR3 consists of 17 residues. The chain links TRBV2 to TRBJ1-5; 11 bases are a match to TRBD1. The clonotype was recovered from a man aged 45 to 65 with acute or convalescent COVID-19. Sequenced material: peripheral blood. The CDR3 is CASTGTGGRGSNQPQHF. CDR3 in DNA: TGTGCCAGCACAGGGACAGGGGGTAGGGGGAGCAATCAGCCCCAGCATTTT.